This T cell receptor beta chain is from a study of blood T cell repertoires in COVID-19 (TCRdb year 2020). Concerning the study at large: Samples from collaborators originated in the United States, Italy and Spain and spanned both the acute and convalescent phases of COVID-19. The prospective study material was composed of cDNA or gDNA derived from T cells, B-cell-depleted T cells, or PBMCs. The dataset comprised deeply sampled blood TCRbeta repertoires from subjects exposed to, actively infected with, or recovered from COVID-19. The samples were drawn from two sources: the first 160 participants of the ongoing ImmuneRACE study, and some 1,300 subjects contributed by 6 global collaborators. Sample metadata almost always included a de-identified subject ID, COVID-19 status, age in years and sex. The repertoires were released in a freely available public database intended as a resource for research on the immune response to SARS-CoV-2. HLA class I and class II types, where available, came from metadata supplied by the sample provider rather than from assay-based typing. General study outcomes and caveats: The amount of clinical and demographic metadata varied by source and participant and was provided uncurated.

Collaborating institutions collected whole blood in K2EDTA tubes following their own protocols. For TCRbeta analysis, collaborators shipped samples in one of three forms: frozen whole blood, isolated PBMCs, or DNA extracted from either of those sample types. The CDR1 and CDR2 encoded by the germline V gene are MGHRA and YSYEKL. V gives up 7 bases and J gives up 4 bases, and the segment between their germline ends measures 16 bases. From its cysteine to its phenylalanine, the CDR3 spans 14 amino acids. Only the CDR3 DNA is retained, 42 bases long and in frame from the first base. Points on this clone: The specificity of this receptor is unknown. Base qualities are not at hand, and no much larger clone is one base apart.

TCRbeta CDR3 regions were amplified from genomic DNA using the immunoSEQ Assay, a bias-controlled multiplex PCR. From the authors' description of their analysis: The number of nucleated cells in each sample was estimated by amplification of reference gene primers within the assay. To quantify the absolute abundance of each unique TCRbeta CDR3 rearrangement, sequence reads were collapsed and filtered. Productive Simpson clonality was computed per sample as the square root of Simpson's diversity index over productive rearrangements. TCRdb carries this immuneACCESS record with in-frame sequences only. Its versions omit some clonotypes, under half of them owing to an unresolved V gene in the studies checked, with the rest unexplained. The DNA gave D and trimming, while V, J and clone size come from that table. The sample data list around 100,000 clones, and about 77% of these were observed just once. Roughly a third of the sample rests with the top ten.

Sample: peripheral blood. This sequence originates from a man between 65 and 85 years old with active or convalescent COVID-19. The receptor chain draws on TRBV4-1 and TRBJ1-1, with a tentative D gene TRBD1 over 5 matching bases. The nucleotide sequence is TGCGCCAGCAACGGGGGTCCCCGAGGCACTGAAGCTTTCTTT. It translates as CASNGGPRGTEAFF.